This TCR beta chain was found in a study of blood T cell repertoires in COVID-19. Participant age was about 18 to 89 years, and participants resided in roughly 25 US areas. Participants were placed into cohorts based on the clinical history they reported. The germline V gene encodes CDR1 SGHRS and CDR2 YFSETQ. Trimming took off 5 bases at V and 11 bases at J, with 14 bases between the two ends. The CDR3 is 13 amino acids. In the original processing: The assay estimated nucleated cells by amplifying reference gene primers. Method: immunoSEQ multiplex PCR; TCRdb's copy keeps in-frame clones and lacks some. V and J calls and clone size are copied from that table; D and trimming were computed from the DNA. Of some 200,000 clones in the sample, around 91% were seen once.

Sequenced: PBMCs or T cells enriched from blood (not recorded which). The chain recombines TRBV5-1 with TRBJ1-6; D may be TRBD1 (5 bases). This sequence originates from a woman aged 18 to 35 in a cohort exposed to, infected with or recovered from COVID-19 (not recorded which). The CDR3 nucleotides read TGCGCCAGCAGTAAAGACAGTTCGCCACCCCTCCACTTT. Its protein is CASSKDSSPPLHF.